Presented here are 26 T cell receptor beta chains from one specimen sequenced in a study of blood T cell repertoires in COVID-19. Produced via immunoSEQ multiplex PCR; TCRdb's table is partial and in-frame only. The sample lists 25,000 to 35,000 clones; about nine tenths were seen once. The sequenced sample was peripheral blood. The source of these receptors is a human donor in a cohort sampled during active COVID-19.

The rearrangement uses TRBV27 and TRBJ1-3, with 8 bases identical to TRBD1. The germline gives CDR1 MNHEY, CDR2 SMNVEV (reference sequence). CDR3 length: 15 residues. Germline trimming cut 0 bases from V and 2 bases from J; bases unmatched to any gene: 0. The CDR3: CASSLSTGAGNTIYF. DNA for the CDR3: TGTGCCAGCAGTTTATCGACAGGGGCTGGAAACACCATATATTTT.

This chain uses TRBV5-5 with TRBJ1-5; possible D gene TRBD1, 5 bases. Trimming removed 3 bases from V and 1 base from J, with 14 bases in between. Germline V gene sequence: CDR1 SGHKS, CDR2 YYEKEE (reference sequence). The length of the CDR3 is 16 residues. This chain's CDR3 is CASSWGGAGSNQPQHF. The CDR3 DNA reads as TGTGCCAGCAGCTGGGGAGGGGCCGGAAGCAATCAGCCCCAGCATTTT. Looking up the rest from reference TRBV5-5 and TRBJ1-5 gives the full variable domain: DAGVTQSPTHLIKTRGQQVTLRCSPISGHKSVSWYQQVLGQGPQFIFQYYEKEERGRGNFPDRFSARQFPNYSSELNVNALLLGDSALYLCASSWGGAGSNQPQHFGDGTRLSIL.

V and J are TRBV7-9 and TRBJ2-4, with 9 nucleotides matching TRBD1. Germline loops: CDR1 SEHNR, CDR2 FQNEAQ (reference sequence). V lost 4 bases to trimming and J lost 8 bases; unmatched junction nucleotides: 6. The CDR3 length is 14 residues. The CDR3 reads CASSSLDRGDIQYF. The CDR3 region has the DNA TGTGCCAGCAGCTCCTTGGACAGGGGTGACATTCAGTACTTC.

The chain carries TRBV19 and TRBJ1-6; TRBD1 agrees at 7 bases. The V segment lost 7 bases and the J segment 8 bases; nucleotides outside the gene matches: 8. This CDR3 region has 14 residues. Germline V gives CDR1 LNHDA, CDR2 SQIVND (reference sequence). DNA of the CDR3: TGTGCCAGTACCACAGGGGTTGGGGATTCACCCCTCCACTTT. It encodes CASTTGVGDSPLHF.

The rearrangement links TRBV5-1 to TRBJ2-2; 8 bases line up with TRBD2. From germline, CDR1 is SGHRS and CDR2 YFSETQ. This CDR3 has 13 residues. This chain's CDR3 is CASGGQNTGELFF. As DNA, the CDR3 is TGCGCAAGCGGGGGCCAGAACACCGGGGAGCTGTTTTTT.

The CDR3 reads CASGLFGTANTEAFF. CDR3 DNA sequence: TGTGCTAGTGGTTTATTCGGGACAGCAAACACTGAAGCTTTCTTT. V is TRBV12-5 and J is TRBJ1-1, with 7 bases identical to TRBD1. Germline V CDR1 and CDR2: LGHNT, FRNRAP. V shed 3 bases and J 2 bases; nucleotides not matched to a gene: 6. CDR3 length equals 15 residues.

V is TRBV29-1 and J is TRBJ2-1; 9 bases line up with TRBD2. The CDR3 is 16 residues long. Germline values: CDR1 SQVTM, CDR2 ANQGSEA. V shed 5 bases, J shed 8 bases, and the junction held 16 bases outside the gene matches. CDR3 coding DNA: TGCAGCGTTTCCCTCCTCGAGGCGGGAGGGAGGGATGAGCAGTTCTTC. Translated: CSVSLLEAGGRDEQFF.

V usage is TRBV7-9 and J usage is TRBJ1-6; D remains unclear. The germline V gene has CDR1 SEHNR and CDR2 FQNEAQ (reference sequence). The CDR3 is 11 amino acids. Trimming shortened V by 1 base and J by 14 bases, and 6 bases separated the two germline ends. CDR3 amino acids: CASSLGGTLHF. CDR3 nucleotides: TGTGCCAGCAGCTTAGGAGGGACCCTCCACTTT. The full variable domain, in which reference TRBV7-9 and TRBJ1-6 provide the parts outside the CDR3, is DTGVSQNPRHKITKRGQNVTFRCDPISEHNRLYWYRQTLGQGPEFLTYFQNEAQLEKSRLLSDRFSAERPKGSFSTLEIQRTEQGDSAMYLCASSLGGTLHFGNGTRLTVT.

This clone was found a few times. The chain has TRBV29-1 and TRBJ1-5, with D perhaps TRBD1 (6 bases). This CDR3 spans 12 amino acids. In germline, CDR1 is SQVTM, CDR2 ANQGSEA. Trimming removed 7 bases from V and 4 bases from J, with 11 bases in between. This CDR3 reads CSAAGANQPQHF. The DNA of the CDR3 is TGCAGCGCAGCGGGGGCAAATCAGCCCCAGCATTTT.

The chain is built from TRBV18 and TRBJ2-7; perhaps TRBD1 as D (6 bases). The CDR3 is 12 amino acids. V lost 4 bases and J 2 bases, leaving 6 bases between the germline ends. The germline V gene encodes CDR1 KGHSH and CDR2 LQKENI. Here the CDR3 DNA reads TGTGCCAGCTCACAGGGGGCCTACGAGCAGTACGTC. This codes for CASSQGAYEQYV.

The chain combines TRBV19 with TRBJ1-5, with a weak D call TRBD1 (6 bases). The CDR3 runs 14 residues. Trimming stripped 6 bases from V and 4 bases from J, with 13 bases between. Per the germline V gene, CDR1 is LNHDA and CDR2 is SQIVND (reference sequence). CDR3 in amino acids: CASRGGGRNQPQHF. In DNA, the CDR3 is TGTGCCAGTAGAGGGGGTGGGCGAAATCAGCCCCAGCATTTT.

The V gene is TRBV9, the J gene TRBJ2-1; 7 positions agree with TRBD2. Germline lookup yields CDR1 SGDLS and CDR2 YYNGEE. The CDR3 is 14 amino acids. The V gene end was trimmed by 0 bases and the J gene end by 7 bases; junction bases not matched to a gene: 4. The CDR3: CASSVGGGTNEQFF. Written as DNA, the CDR3 is TGTGCCAGCAGCGTAGGGGGAGGGACTAATGAGCAGTTCTTC. The whole variable domain, filled in from reference TRBV9 and TRBJ2-1, reads DSGVTQTPKHLITATGQRVTLRCSPRSGDLSVYWYQQSLDQGLQFLIQYYNGEERAKGNILERFSAQQFPDLHSELNLSSLELGDSALYFCASSVGGGTNEQFFGPGTRLTVL.

This clone was seen only once. The V call is TRBV28, the J call TRBJ2-1, with unresolved D. The CDR3 loop spans 13 amino acids. Trimming removed 3 bases at V and 9 bases at J, with 12 bases between. In germline, CDR1 is MDHEN, CDR2 SYDVKM. CDR3 region: CASSFPLHSEQFF. DNA of the CDR3: TGTGCCAGCAGTTTCCCGCTCCATAGTGAGCAGTTCTTC.

The chain employs TRBV14 and TRBJ1-1; D not resolved. V lost 6 bases to trimming and J lost 5 bases, with 16 bases between them. Germline V CDR1 and CDR2: SGHDN, FVKESK. The CDR3 is 14 amino acids. CDR3 nucleotide sequence: TGTGCCAGCAGGGGCTGGGGTGGAGGGACTGAAGCTTTCTTT. Its translation: CASRGWGGGTEAFF.

Only a few counts were recorded for this clone. This chain connects TRBV7-8 to TRBJ1-3; the match to TRBD1 covers 8 bases. Trimming cost V 3 bases and J 2 bases; bases outside gene matches: 6. CDR3 size: 16 residues. Per the germline V gene, CDR1 is SGHVS and CDR2 is FQNEAQ. The CDR3 is CASSFRDRGTGNTIYF. In DNA, the CDR3 is TGTGCCAGCAGCTTTCGCGACAGGGGAACTGGAAACACCATATATTTT.

The chain has TRBV6-5 and TRBJ2-1; D possibly corresponds to TRBD2 (5 bases). V gave up 6 bases and J gave up 7 bases, with 16 bases separating them. The CDR3 sequence is 14 residues long. CDR1 is MNHEY, CDR2 SVGAGI, per germline. The CDR3 DNA is TGTGCCAGCAGCCGAGGGCGGAGAGGTAATGAGCAGTTCTTC. Translating it yields CASSRGRRGNEQFF.

The J gene is TRBJ2-5, the V gene TRBV18; 11 nucleotides match TRBD1. Germline V lookup: CDR1 KGHSH, CDR2 LQKENI. The trim removed 6 bases at V and 2 bases at J, leaving 5 bases unmatched. The CDR3 is made up of 15 amino acids. CDR3 residues: CASSAGTGGQETQYF. The CDR3 bases are TGTGCCAGCTCCGCCGGGACAGGGGGGCAAGAGACCCAGTACTTC.

V usage is TRBV19 and J usage is TRBJ2-1, with TRBD2 matching 8 bases. This CDR3 spans 15 amino acids. Per germline, CDR1 LNHDA and CDR2 SQIVND (reference sequence). V trimming: 3 bases; J trimming: 8 bases; junction bases outside the gene matches: 9. This CDR3 reads CASSILVAGSYEQFF. The CDR3 region has the DNA TGTGCCAGTAGTATTTTGGTAGCGGGGAGCTATGAGCAGTTCTTC. The full variable domain, rest sourced from reference TRBV19 and TRBJ2-1, is DGGITQSPKYLFRKEGQNVTLSCEQNLNHDAMYWYRQDPGQGLRLIYYSQIVNDFQKGDIAEGYSVSREKKESFPLTVTSAQKNPTAFYLCASSILVAGSYEQFFGPGTRLTVL.

The genes are TRBV7-3 and TRBJ2-1; 7 bases fit TRBD2. The CDR3 sequence is 14 residues long. The J segment lost 7 bases and the V segment lost 8 bases, leaving 11 bases of the junction unmatched. Per the germline V gene, CDR1 is SGHTA and CDR2 is FQGTGA. The CDR3 spells CASGSGTTPNEQFF. CDR3 DNA: TGTGCCAGCGGGTCCGGGACTACCCCTAATGAGCAGTTCTTC.

The chain combines TRBV19 with TRBJ1-4; TRBD1 matches 9 bases. Germline lookup yields CDR1 LNHDA and CDR2 SQIVND (reference sequence). The CDR3 loop spans 16 amino acids. Trimming removed 5 bases from V and 8 bases from J; junction bases left unmatched: 12. The CDR3 DNA follows: TGTGCCAGTAGTTTCTACGACAGGGGGAAAGGGGAAAAACTGTTTTTT. Translation: CASSFYDRGKGEKLFF.

The chain is built from TRBV7-6 and TRBJ1-2, with TRBD1 as a possible D gene (5 bases). This CDR3 region has 15 residues. The germline V gene encodes CDR1 SGHVS and CDR2 FNYEAQ. Trimming cost V 2 bases and J 6 bases, with 16 bases left between them. The CDR3 DNA reads TGTGCCAGCAGCTTAAGGGCAGGGATTGACGATGGCTACACCTTC. Encoded protein: CASSLRAGIDDGYTF.

This clone has just one count. V gene TRBV18 combines with J gene TRBJ1-4; TRBD1 aligns across 9 bases. The CDR3 covers 17 residues. Germline assignment: CDR1 KGHSH and CDR2 LQKENI. J lost 3 bases, V lost 3 bases, and 8 bases had no gene match. CDR3 protein: CASSPKTGGQANEKLFF. CDR3 DNA sequence: TGTGCCAGCTCACCGAAGACAGGGGGGCAAGCTAATGAAAAACTGTTTTTT. The full variable domain, rest sourced from reference TRBV18 and TRBJ1-4, is NAGVMQNPRHLVRRRGQEARLRCSPMKGHSHVYWYRQLPEEGLKFMVYLQKENIIDESGMPKERFSAEFPKEGPSILRIQQVVRGDSAAYFCASSPKTGGQANEKLFFGSGTQLSVL.

The J gene is TRBJ2-2, the V gene TRBV18; no reliable D call. This CDR3 region has 14 residues. The V end lost 3 bases, the J end lost 1 base, and 6 bases lay between the germline ends. Germline V gene data show CDR1 as KGHSH and CDR2 as LQKENI. CDR3: CASSPVVNTGELFF. The DNA of the CDR3 is TGTGCCAGCTCACCGGTAGTGAACACCGGGGAGCTGTTTTTT.

This clone has just one count. The chain uses TRBV11-2 and TRBJ1-2; D might be TRBD1 (5 bases). V gave up 5 bases and J gave up 4 bases, with 14 bases separating them. This CDR3 spans 14 amino acids. Germline CDR1 reads SGHAT; CDR2 reads FQNNGV. This chain's CDR3 is CASSTFQGSYGYTF. CDR3 in DNA: TGTGCCAGCAGCACGTTCCAGGGTTCCTATGGCTACACCTTC.

The chain employs TRBV28 and TRBJ2-3; TRBD1 aligns across 11 bases. With 4 bases clipped from V and 0 bases from J, the junction kept 9 bases outside the gene matches. The germline CDR1 and CDR2 sequences are MDHEN and SYDVKM. This CDR3 spans 18 amino acids. This CDR3 is CASSSPSWDRGSTDTQYF. In DNA, the CDR3 is TGTGCCAGCAGTTCCCCCTCCTGGGACAGGGGGAGCACAGATACGCAGTATTTT.

V gene TRBV7-8 combines with J gene TRBJ2-7; 9 bases align to TRBD2. The CDR3 consists of 15 residues. CDR1 and CDR2 from the germline V gene are SGHVS and FQNEAQ. The V gene end was trimmed by 1 base and the J gene end by 4 bases; junction bases not matched to a gene: 5. For the CDR3, the DNA is TGTGCCAGCAGCTTAGTAGCGGGAGTTGTATACGAGCAGTACGTC. The encoded protein is CASSLVAGVVYEQYV.